These 14 T cell receptor beta chains were all obtained from the same sample, sequenced in a study of T cell repertoires in cytomegalovirus infection (dated by TCRdb to about 2019). This sample was sequenced with an Illumina HiSeq 1500. TCRdb redid the processing of the public reads, applying fastp at Q25 and MiXCR, and retained in-frame beta chains. Rows with one shared CDR3 protein collapse into an entry with the most common genes and DNA. Across this sample there are about 740,000 distinct CDR3 sequences, with 35% to 40% seen only once. Of the sample, under 3% falls within the top ten clones. The sequencing input was PBMCs. The source of these receptors is a human donor in good health (CMV status not recorded). Some clones in this sample may be carry-over from other donors' samples.

Remarks on this clonotype: The junction departs from germline at one end; a sequencing error may be responsible. This chain uses TRBV5-6 with TRBJ2-1; D is perhaps TRBD2 (6 bases). The CDR3 has 15 residues. Germline CDR1 SGHDT, CDR2 YYEEEE. In DNA form, the CDR3 reads TGTGCCAGTCGAGGCGGGGAGAGCTCCTACAATGAGCAGTTATTC. This encodes CASRGGESSYNEQLF.

The J gene is TRBJ1-2, the V gene TRBV4-1, with 7 bases matching TRBD1. The germline CDR1 and CDR2 sequences are MGHRA and YSYEKL. The CDR3 sequence is 19 residues long. The ends lost 0 bases at V and 1 base at J; junction bases unmatched: 14. The CDR3 nucleotides read TGCGCCAGCAGCCAAGATTCCGTGGGGACAGCGGTCTTTAACTATGGCTACACCTTC. This sequence encodes CASSQDSVGTAVFNYGYTF.

This sequence joins TRBV24-1 and TRBJ2-1; D is perhaps TRBD2 (6 bases). The CDR3 spans 15 residues. CDR1 KGHDR and CDR2 SFDVKD come from the germline V gene. V gave up 4 bases and J gave up 6 bases, with 15 bases separating them. The CDR3 spells CATSERLDPTNEQFF. The CDR3 bases are TGTGCCACCAGTGAGCGACTAGACCCTACCAATGAGCAGTTCTTC.

CDR3 bases: TGTGCCAGCAGTCGGGGAGCCAAAAACATTCAGTACTTC. It translates to CASSRGAKNIQYF. The chain links TRBV28 to TRBJ2-4, with D perhaps matching TRBD2 (5 bases). CDR3 size: 13 residues. Trimming cost V 5 bases and J 0 bases, with 5 bases left between them. Germline V gene lookup returns CDR1 MDHEN and CDR2 SYDVKM.

The CDR3 DNA reads TGCAGTGCTAGAGATGGCCCAGGGAGGGGAAACACCATATATTTT. Translation: CSARDGPGRGNTIYF. The rearrangement links TRBV20-1 to TRBJ1-3; perhaps TRBD1 as D (5 bases). The CDR3 totals 15 residues. The V end lost 0 bases, the J end lost 4 bases, and 13 bases lay between the germline ends. CDR1 DFQATT and CDR2 SNEGSKA come from the germline V gene (reference sequence).

Only a few counts were recorded for this clonotype. V gene TRBV5-6 combines with J gene TRBJ1-1, with 8 positions matching TRBD1. Germline V gives CDR1 SGHDT, CDR2 YYEEEE. The V segment lost 2 bases and the J segment 8 bases; nucleotides outside the gene matches: 14. This CDR3 contains 16 residues. CDR3 sequence (DNA): TGTGCCAGCAGCTTTTTCTCCGGGACAGGAGAACCCGAAGCTTTCTTT. Amino acids: CASSFFSGTGEPEAFF.

The CDR3 nucleotides are TGTGCCAGCAGCTTAACGACAGTCACTGAAGCTTTCTTT. It translates to CASSLTTVTEAFF. V is TRBV7-3 and J is TRBJ1-1, with D perhaps TRBD1 (5 bases). Germline loops: CDR1 SGHTA, CDR2 FQGTGA. The CDR3 consists of 13 residues. Trimming removed 0 bases from V and 4 bases from J, with 6 bases in between.

This clonotype was counted once. This sequence may be a read error, since a much larger clone differs from it by one base. This chain connects TRBV7-3 to TRBJ2-1; D may be TRBD1 or TRBD2 (6 bases each). The CDR3 loop spans 13 amino acids. Germline V CDR1 and CDR2: SGHTA, FQGTGA. CDR3 in DNA: TGTGCCCGCAGCGCAAGGGGGGCAAATGAGCAGTTCTTC. Translated: CARSARGANEQFF.

This sequence joins TRBV27 and TRBJ1-5, with D unresolved. The CDR3 length is 18 residues. With 0 bases removed from V and 3 bases from J, the gap between germline ends came to 18 bases. The germline gives CDR1 MNHEY, CDR2 SMNVEV (reference sequence). The CDR3 spells CASSLSPPPGPNNQPQHF. CDR3 DNA sequence: TGTGCCAGCAGTTTATCGCCCCCCCCGGGCCCCAACAATCAGCCCCAGCATTTT.

The chain joins TRBV28 to TRBJ1-1; D is possibly TRBD1 (6 bases). Trimming pared 8 bases from V and 0 bases from J, leaving 16 bases between. The CDR3 runs 15 residues. The V gene's germline CDR1 is MDHEN and CDR2 SYDVKM. The CDR3 DNA reads TGTGCCAGCCAGTTAAGGGGGTACCTGAACACTGAAGCTTTCTTT. Translation: CASQLRGYLNTEAFF.

The chain combines TRBV6-8 with TRBJ1-4; D is uncertain. Germline V CDR1 and CDR2: MNHGY, SAAAGT. Trimming left V 4 bases short and J 6 bases short, with 12 bases between. The CDR3 has 14 residues. The CDR3 here is CASSLGYFDEKLFF. The CDR3 bases are TGTGCCAGCAGTTTAGGATACTTCGATGAAAAACTGTTTTTT.

The V gene is TRBV2, the J gene TRBJ1-3; D not certain. Germline V gene lookup returns CDR1 SNHLY and CDR2 FYNNEI. With 7 bases removed from V and 1 base from J, the gap between germline ends came to 11 bases. This CDR3 comprises 14 residues. CDR3 sequence reads: CASTPGESGNTIYF. The DNA for the CDR3 is TGTGCCAGCACCCCCGGGGAATCTGGAAACACCATATATTTT. Supplemented by reference TRBV2 and TRBJ1-3, the full variable domain reads EPEVTQTPSHQVTQMGQEVILRCVPISNHLYFYWYRQILGQKVEFLVSFYNNEISEKSEIFDDQFSVERPDGSNFTLKIRSTKLEDSAMYFCASTPGESGNTIYFGEGSWLTVV.

This clonotype occurred a few times. This chain uses TRBV24-1 with TRBJ2-1, with 9 bases lining up with TRBD1. The V segment lost 9 bases and the J segment 9 bases; nucleotides outside the gene matches: 2. The CDR3 covers 11 residues. Germline CDR1 and CDR2: KGHDR and SFDVKD. CDR3: CATDRGAEQFF. CDR3 nucleotide sequence: TGTGCCACCGACAGGGGGGCTGAGCAGTTCTTC.

This clonotype appeared a few times. The chain carries TRBV28 and TRBJ2-4; D is possibly TRBD1 or TRBD2 (6 bases each). CDR3 length: 15 amino acids. Germline V gene data show CDR1 as MDHEN and CDR2 as SYDVKM. V was trimmed by 6 bases and J by 7 bases, leaving 19 bases between them. This CDR3 reads CASSPQGLGGNIQYF. The CDR3 region has the DNA TGTGCCAGCAGCCCCCAGGGCCTAGGGGGGAACATTCAGTACTTC.